Reported below is one T cell receptor (beta chain). The CDR3 has 12 residues. Germline V gene sequence: CDR1 SGHRS, CDR2 YFSETQ. V shed 10 bases and J shed 5 bases, with 16 bases lying between them. Patients from Seattle were sampled longitudinally, starting during active infection. The data were taken from a study of blood T cell repertoires in COVID-19. Study-level background: The United States, Italy and Spain provided the acute and convalescent COVID-19 samples.

The protocol was immunoSEQ multiplex PCR, while the TCRdb copy is restricted to in-frame clones and leaves out a portion. Of about 200,000 clones listed, 79% are singletons. This TCR came from a woman aged 40 to 55 with COVID-19, enrolled during active disease. The material sequenced was peripheral blood. V and J are TRBV5-1 and TRBJ2-7; maybe TRBD2 (5 bases). CDR3 residues: CASGEPGHEQYF. In DNA, the CDR3 is TGCGCCTCCGGGGAGCCCGGGCACGAGCAGTACTTC.